A single sample gave rise to the 8 T cell receptor beta chains below, sequenced in a study of regulatory T cells in long-lasting Graves disease. Researchers made TCR beta libraries by using iRepertoire HTBI primers and running Arm-PCR on CDR3 regions. A single record per CDR3 protein comes from TCRdb applying MiXCR to the multiplex PCR reads. The table records under 400,000 distinct CDR3 sequences, 16% of them present only once. Regarding time point: newly diagnosed GD, antithyroid drugs for less than 3 months. Construction of the TCR library relied on RNA isolated from PBMCs. The sample was also linked to a second study, of T cells in Graves' hyperthyroidism and ophthalmopathy.

Here the sequenced sample was peripheral blood mononuclear cells (PBMCs), taken at new diagnosis, from a patient treated with antithyroid drugs. These receptors originate from a man aged 35 to 55 with Graves disease.

The rearrangement links TRBV6-6 to TRBJ2-5; D possibly uses TRBD1 or TRBD2 (5 bases each). The V gene lost 0 bases and the J gene lost 5 bases, with 16 bases spanning the gap. This CDR3 is built from 16 residues. Germline V gene sequence: CDR1 MNHNY, CDR2 SVGAGI (reference sequence). CDR3 amino acids: CASSYSISRGPETQYF. The CDR3 region has the DNA TGTGCCAGCAGTTACTCGATATCTCGGGGCCCGGAGACCCAGTACTTC.

The chain joins TRBV4-3 to TRBJ2-7; D not resolved. The CDR3 consists of 16 residues. V lost 1 base to trimming and J lost 5 bases, with 18 bases between them. Germline-derived CDR1 and CDR2 are LGHNA and YSLEER. CDR3: CASSQVITPRWDEQYF. CDR3 nucleotides: TGCGCCAGCAGCCAAGTCATTACACCCCGATGGGACGAGCAGTACTTC.

This clonotype was found a few times. A far bigger clonotype differs at one base, so this is likely a read error. The rearrangement joins TRBV14 to TRBJ2-4, with D possibly matching TRBD2 (6 bases). Trimming took 1 base from V and 13 from J, leaving 14 bases between them. This CDR3 is 13 amino acids long. The germline gives CDR1 SGHDN, CDR2 FVKESK. This CDR3 is CASSQGRSGEQYF. As DNA, the CDR3 is TGTGCCAGCAGCCAAGGACGATCGGGGGAGCAGTACTTC.

This clonotype was seen ten or more times. CDR3 region: CSGARGLNSPLHF. The CDR3 DNA reads TGCAGTGGGGCACGAGGCCTGAATTCACCCCTCCACTTT. The chain recombines TRBV20-1 with TRBJ1-6; D ambiguous. The CDR3 consists of 13 residues. V lost 7 bases and J 7 bases, leaving 14 bases between the germline ends. Germline loops: CDR1 DFQATT, CDR2 SNEGSKA (reference sequence).

This clonotype was counted ten times or more. The gene calls are TRBV12-5 and TRBJ2-3; 13 bases align to TRBD2. The J segment lost 0 bases and the V segment lost 2 bases, leaving 8 bases of the junction unmatched. The CDR3 runs to 19 residues. CDR1 is LGHNT, CDR2 FRNRAP, per germline. For the CDR3, the DNA is TGTGCTAGTGGTTTGTTGAGGACTAGCGGGGGCGCTAGCACAGATACGCAGTATTTT. Translated: CASGLLRTSGGASTDTQYF.

This clonotype showed up many times. The chain uses TRBV7-2 and TRBJ1-5; D unclear. V was pared by 5 bases and J by 5 bases, with 16 bases between. The germline V gene encodes CDR1 SGHTA and CDR2 FQGNSA. The CDR3 covers 15 residues. CDR3 loop: CASSVGVQTHQPQHF. The CDR3 coding sequence is TGTGCCAGCAGCGTAGGCGTACAGACACATCAGCCCCAGCATTTT.

In this sample, this clonotype turned up many times. CDR3 region: CSARDRTGSYNEQFF. In DNA, the CDR3 is TGCAGTGCTAGAGATCGGACAGGCTCCTACAATGAGCAGTTCTTC. This chain connects TRBV20-1 to TRBJ2-1; 7 bases line up with TRBD1. Germline V gene lookup returns CDR1 DFQATT and CDR2 SNEGSKA (reference sequence). The CDR3 spans 15 residues. The J segment lost 0 bases and the V segment lost 0 bases, leaving 2 bases of the junction unmatched.

In regard to this clonotype: A much larger clone sits a single nucleotide away, making a read error possible. The conserved phenylalanine or tryptophan normally closing the CDR3 is absent here, so this likely arose from a read error. This sequence joins TRBV2 and TRBJ2-3; D unclear. This CDR3 region has 12 residues. Trimming pared 5 bases from V and 4 bases from J, leaving 7 bases between. CDR1 is SNHLY and CDR2 is FYNNEI in the germline V gene. The DNA of the CDR3 is TGTGCCAGCAGTAGAGGTGCAGATACGCAGTATCTT. Its translation is CASSRGADTQYL.